This T cell receptor (beta chain) came from a study of blood T cells in healthy people across ages (dated by TCRdb to the mid-2010s). Regarding the complete study: In model experiments, template switching captured roughly one uniquely barcoded TCR beta cDNA molecule for every two T cells. To track age-related changes in TCR beta repertoire diversity, the study relied on deep sequencing normalized with unique cDNA molecular identifiers. The donors were divided into four age groups: young (average around 16 years), middle-aged (approximately 39), aged (approximately 62) and long-lived (about 79). To avoid experimental bias, donors of different ages were randomly spread across the sequencing lanes. Two additional independent replicas of 1 million unique cDNA reads from the same blood draw were analyzed for two donors (one aged 18 to 30 and one aged 80 or older).

There are a few counts of this clonotype. Its antigen is unknown. Base qualities were left out, and no much larger clone turns up one base away. The 39 donors, aged about 6 to 95 years, were systemically healthy Caucasian individuals from Russia. Around 10 milliliters of peripheral blood were collected from each donor into EDTA-treated Vacutainer tubes. Ficoll-Paque density-gradient centrifugation was used to isolate PBMCs, with at least 7 million obtained per sample. Total RNA, at least 6 micrograms per sample, was extracted from PBMCs with Trizol reagent. For every donor, flow cytometry on a PBMC aliquot measured the percentage of naive CD45RAhigh/CD27high T cells. The paper's findings and limits, for the study overall: Bulk unsorted PBMC profiling prevented conclusive comparison of naive and antigen-experienced compartments. Donor CMV infection status was unknown, potentially confounding age-related changes in expanded clonotypes. The percentage of naive T cells measured by flow cytometry correlated strongly with observed TCR beta diversity. Total diversity estimates from one million sequenced T cells were considered lower bounds and underestimates. Observed TCR beta diversity per million T cells fell roughly linearly with age, and a significant reduction was already apparent by age roughly 40. Compared with the aged group, the long-lived group had more naive CD4+ T cells, fewer expanded clones and increased TCR diversity, suggesting age selection.

Library generation was performed with 5' RACE. The second PCR ran for roughly 7 to 12 cycles and used a J-beta primer mix along with a sample-barcoded 5' primer. Each TCR beta cDNA molecule received a unique molecular identifier from a template-switch 5' adaptor carrying 12 random nucleotides. Each sample yielded at least 3 million CDR3-containing paired-end reads. First-strand cDNA was synthesized from all RNA with the Mint cDNA synthesis kit, primed by a TRBC-specific oligonucleotide. All cDNA was treated with uracil-DNA glycosylase and then went through a first 18-cycle PCR with the universal primers M1SS and BC2_uni_R. The source study handled its data this way. Normalization of each sample was performed by random selection of 1 million high-quality reads, each carrying a distinct molecular identifier. Reads sharing molecular identifiers were discarded rather than binned into consensus sequences. MiTCR, run with a Q25 quality threshold and the strictest error-elimination algorithm, handled CDR3 identification, clonotype clustering and error correction. Lower-bound total TCR beta diversity was estimated with a nonparametric unseen species model using Euler transformation. TCRdb trimmed the raw reads at Q25, called clones with MiXCR and kept productive beta chains. Rows with one shared CDR3 protein collapse into an entry with the most common genes and DNA. None of the V and J calls come from the authors' own analysis; TCRdb made them. This sample gives 1,800,000 or so distinct CDR3 sequences in total; roughly 43% of them show up just once. The ten largest make up roughly 23% of the sample.

Trimming removed 7 bases from V and 2 bases from J, leaving 14 bases between the germline ends. Based on the germline V gene (reference sequence), the CDR1 and CDR2 sequences are DFQATT and SNEGSKA. Measured from the cysteine to the phenylalanine, the CDR3 is 13 residues long. Of the read, only the CDR3 DNA is kept; its 39 bases are in frame from base 1. The material sequenced was blood. The rearrangement combines TRBV20-1 with TRBJ2-5, with the D gene not clear enough to name. This receptor was obtained from a human donor in good health. CDR3 reads: CSVLWEDQETQYF. The DNA is TGCAGTGTCTTGTGGGAAGATCAAGAGACCCAGTACTTC.